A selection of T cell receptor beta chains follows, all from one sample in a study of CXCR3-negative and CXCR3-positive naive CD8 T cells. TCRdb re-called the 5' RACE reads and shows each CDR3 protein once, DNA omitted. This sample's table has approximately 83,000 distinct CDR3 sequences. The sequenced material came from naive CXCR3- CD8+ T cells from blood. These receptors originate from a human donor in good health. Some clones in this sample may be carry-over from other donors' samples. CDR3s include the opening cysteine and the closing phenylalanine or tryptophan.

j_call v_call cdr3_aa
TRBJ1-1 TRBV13 CASSRRNEAFF
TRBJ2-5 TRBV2 CASRGTGETQYF
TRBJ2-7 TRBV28 CASSTRGVHYEQYF
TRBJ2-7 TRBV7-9 CASSLGPTEQYF
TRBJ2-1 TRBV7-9 CASGRVYNEQFF
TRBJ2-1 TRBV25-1 CASSEYGGAGDNEQFF
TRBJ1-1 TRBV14 CASSQGSRAFF
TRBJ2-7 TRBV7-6 CASSLLAALPGQTLFYEQYF
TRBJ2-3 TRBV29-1 CSGQGGLAGGTDTQYF
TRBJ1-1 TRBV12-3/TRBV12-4 CASSGPPVPEAFF
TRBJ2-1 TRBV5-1 CASSLASIPGNEQFF
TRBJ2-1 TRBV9 CASSVVLAGAYNEQFF
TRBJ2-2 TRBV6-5 CASSKGARSNTRELFF
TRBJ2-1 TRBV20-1 CSANVLQPYNEQFF
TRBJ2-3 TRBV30 CASTQGTDTQYF
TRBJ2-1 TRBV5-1 CASSWRGPYNEQFF
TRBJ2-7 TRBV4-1 CASRSQTGSYEQYF
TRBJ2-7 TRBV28 CASGLGGSSYEQYF
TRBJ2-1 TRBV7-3 CASSSQTSGVYNEQFF
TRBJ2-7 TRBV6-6 CASSTGTGVSYEQYF
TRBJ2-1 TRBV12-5 CASGLVNRDDEQFF
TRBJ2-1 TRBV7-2 CASSFSPGTYAYNEQFF
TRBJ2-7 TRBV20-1 CSARDPGTSYEQYF
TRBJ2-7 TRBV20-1 CSALYVEPLLYEQYF
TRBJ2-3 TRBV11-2 CASSLARDTQYF
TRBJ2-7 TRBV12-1 CASGGASYEQYF
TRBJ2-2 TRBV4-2 CASSQENLGGELFF
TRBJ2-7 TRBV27 CASSLCSGWGSHREQYF
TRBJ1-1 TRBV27 CASRLSGLTEAFF
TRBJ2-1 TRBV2 CASSEALRERGFF
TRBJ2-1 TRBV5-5 CASSLPRNEQFF
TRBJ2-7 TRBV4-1 CASSQDLGGYYEQYF
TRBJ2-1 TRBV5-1 CASASPPEDEQFF
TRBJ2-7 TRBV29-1 CSVEEGAGSYEQYF
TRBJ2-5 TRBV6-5 CASSKAGGNQETQYF
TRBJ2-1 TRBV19 CASSITSNEQFF
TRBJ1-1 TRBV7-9 CASSPGQGYTEAFF
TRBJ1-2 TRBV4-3 CASSQDEADSYGYTF
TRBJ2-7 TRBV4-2 CASGESNYEQYF
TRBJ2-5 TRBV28 CASSYPSRGTQETQYF